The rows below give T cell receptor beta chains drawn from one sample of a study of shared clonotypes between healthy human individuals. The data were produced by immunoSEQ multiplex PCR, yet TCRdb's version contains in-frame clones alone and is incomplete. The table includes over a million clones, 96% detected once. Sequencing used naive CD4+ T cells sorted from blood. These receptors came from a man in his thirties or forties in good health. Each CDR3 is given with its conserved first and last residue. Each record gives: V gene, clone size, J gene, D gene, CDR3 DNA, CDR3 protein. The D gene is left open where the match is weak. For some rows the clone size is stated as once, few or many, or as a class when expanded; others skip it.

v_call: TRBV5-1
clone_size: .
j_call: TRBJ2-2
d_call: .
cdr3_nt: TGCGCCAGCAGCGTCCTACAGGGCGGGGAGCTGTTTTTT
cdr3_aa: CASSVLQGGELFF

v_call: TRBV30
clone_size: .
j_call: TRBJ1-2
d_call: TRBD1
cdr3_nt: TGTGCCTGGAGTGGGGTCAGGGGGTCCTATGGCTACACCTTC
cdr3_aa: CAWSGVRGSYGYTF

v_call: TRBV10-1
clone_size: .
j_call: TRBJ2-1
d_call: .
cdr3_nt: TGCGCCAGCATAAGGGAGTTCGATGAGCAGTTCTTC
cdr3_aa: CASIREFDEQFF

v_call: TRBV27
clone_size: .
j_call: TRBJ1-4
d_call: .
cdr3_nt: TGTGCCAGCATCCAGGAGAATGAAAAACTGTTTTTT
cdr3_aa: CASIQENEKLFF

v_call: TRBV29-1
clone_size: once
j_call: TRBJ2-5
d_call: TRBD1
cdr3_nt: TGCAGCGTAGCGGACAGGGGGCAGTGGCTGGAGACCCAGTACTTC
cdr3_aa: CSVADRGQWLETQYF

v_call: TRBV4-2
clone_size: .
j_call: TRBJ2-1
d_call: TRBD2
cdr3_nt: TGTGCCAGCAGCCAAGATCCGGGACTAGCGGGAGCCAATGAGCAGTTCTTC
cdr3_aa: CASSQDPGLAGANEQFF

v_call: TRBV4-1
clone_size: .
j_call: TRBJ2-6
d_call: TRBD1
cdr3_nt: TGCGCCAGCAGCAGGGACAGCTCTGGGGCCAACGTCCTGACTTTC
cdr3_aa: CASSRDSSGANVLTF

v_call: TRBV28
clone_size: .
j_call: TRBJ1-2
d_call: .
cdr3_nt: TGTGCCAGCAGGGAGACAGGAGATGGCTACACCTTC
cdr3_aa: CASRETGDGYTF

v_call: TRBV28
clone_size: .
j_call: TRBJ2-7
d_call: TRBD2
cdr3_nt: TGTGCCAGCAGTTTAGCCCCCCCCTTTCCTAGCGGCCGTCCGTACGAGCAGTACTTC
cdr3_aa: CASSLAPPFPSGRPYEQYF

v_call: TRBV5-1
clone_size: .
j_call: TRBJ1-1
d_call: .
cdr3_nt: TGCGCCAGCAGCTTGGGGCAGGAGAACACTGAAGCTTTCTTT
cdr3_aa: CASSLGQENTEAFF

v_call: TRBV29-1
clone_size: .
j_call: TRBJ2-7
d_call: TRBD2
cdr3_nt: TGCAGCGTTGGAGCGGGAGAGGGGGAGCAGTACTTC
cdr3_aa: CSVGAGEGEQYF

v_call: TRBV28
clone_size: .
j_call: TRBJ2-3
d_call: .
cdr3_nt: TGTGCCAGCTCCTACCCCAGCACAGATACGCAGTATTTT
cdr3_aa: CASSYPSTDTQYF

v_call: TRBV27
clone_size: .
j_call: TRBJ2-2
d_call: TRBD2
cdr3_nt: TGTGCCAGCAGTTTACATGGACTAGCGGGAGAGTGGGACACCGGGGAGCTGTTTTTT
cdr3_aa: CASSLHGLAGEWDTGELFF

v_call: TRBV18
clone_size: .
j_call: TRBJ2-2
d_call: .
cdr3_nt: TGTGCCAGCTCAGACGACCACTTCCCGGGGGAGCTGTTTTTT
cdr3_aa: CASSDDHFPGELFF

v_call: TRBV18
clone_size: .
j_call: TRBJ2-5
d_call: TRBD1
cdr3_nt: TGTGCCAGCTCACTAGACAGGGGGCAAGAGACCCAGTACTTC
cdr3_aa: CASSLDRGQETQYF

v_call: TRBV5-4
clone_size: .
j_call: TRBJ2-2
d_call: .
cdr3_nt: TGTGCCAGCAGCAGCGGGCCCACCGGGGAGCTGTTTTTT
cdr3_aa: CASSSGPTGELFF

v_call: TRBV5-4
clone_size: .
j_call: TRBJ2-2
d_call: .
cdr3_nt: TGTGCCAGCAGTTACCCCGGGGTCGGGACGTTGGGCACCGGGGAGCTGTTTTTT
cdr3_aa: CASSYPGVGTLGTGELFF

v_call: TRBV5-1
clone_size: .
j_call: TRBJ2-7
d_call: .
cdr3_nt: TGCGCCAGCAGCTCTCGGGCTAGTCTGGATTACGAGCAGTACTTC
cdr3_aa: CASSSRASLDYEQYF

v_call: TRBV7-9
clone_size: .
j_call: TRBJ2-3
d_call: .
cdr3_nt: TGTGCCAGCAGCTCCTCGGCGGGCCTCACAGATACGCAGTATTTT
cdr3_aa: CASSSSAGLTDTQYF

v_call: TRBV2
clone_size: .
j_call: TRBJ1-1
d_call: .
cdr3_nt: TGTGCCAGCAGCAGGGACGGAAACACTGAAGCTTTCTTT
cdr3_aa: CASSRDGNTEAFF

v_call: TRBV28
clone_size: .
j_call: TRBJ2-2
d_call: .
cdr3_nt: TGTGCCAGCTTCGTACATAACACCGGGGAGCTGTTTTTT
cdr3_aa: CASFVHNTGELFF

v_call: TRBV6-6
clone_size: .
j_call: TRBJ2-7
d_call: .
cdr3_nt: TGTGCCAGCAGTTACGACCACGACTACGTCTACGAGCAGTACTTC
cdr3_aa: CASSYDHDYVYEQYF

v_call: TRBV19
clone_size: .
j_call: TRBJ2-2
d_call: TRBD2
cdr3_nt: TGTGCCAGTAGTACTCCAAGACTAGCGGGAGGGCCGATCGGGGAGCTGTTTTTT
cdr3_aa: CASSTPRLAGGPIGELFF

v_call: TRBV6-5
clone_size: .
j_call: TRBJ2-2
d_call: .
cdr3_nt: TGTGCCAGCAGTTACTGGACCACCGGGGAGCTGTTTTTT
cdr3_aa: CASSYWTTGELFF

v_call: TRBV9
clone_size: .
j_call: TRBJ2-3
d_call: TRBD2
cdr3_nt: TGTGCCAGCAGCCCCAGGGGGACTAGCGGCACAGATACGCAGTATTTT
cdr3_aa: CASSPRGTSGTDTQYF

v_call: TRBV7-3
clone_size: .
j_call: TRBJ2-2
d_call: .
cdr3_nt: TGTGCCAGCAGCTTAACAGGAGACTCTATCGGGGAGCTGTTTTTT
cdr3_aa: CASSLTGDSIGELFF